The 25 T cell receptor beta chains listed next were all sequenced from one sample in a study of beta chain features in type 1 diabetes. The entirety of the isolated RNA underwent reverse transcription, so expressed TCRB transcripts were sequenced. Data came from immunoSEQ multiplex PCR; TCRdb stores just in-frame clones and leaves some out. The table has 810,000 or so clones, around a sixth seen once; the top ten hold 0.023%. The sequenced sample was naive CD4+ T cells from blood. Source of these receptors: a woman aged 18-29 years in good health.

This clone was seen a few times. Other DNA sequences within the sample encode an identical CDR3. This rearrangement joins TRBV18 to TRBJ2-7, with no clear D. The CDR3 loop spans 13 amino acids. The germline V gene has CDR1 KGHSH and CDR2 LQKENI. Trimming stripped 1 base from V and 0 bases from J, with 4 bases between. The CDR3, as DNA: TGTGCCAGCTCACCACGGAGCTCCTACGAGCAGTACTTC. Its protein product is CASSPRSSYEQYF.

The chain uses TRBV9 and TRBJ1-1; D not resolved. The V end was cut by 1 base, the J end by 2 bases, with 9 bases between. The CDR3 sequence is 14 residues long. In germline, CDR1 is SGDLS, CDR2 YYNGEE. The CDR3 sequence is CASSVLTTNTEAFF. CDR3 bases: TGTGCCAGCAGCGTACTCACCACTAACACTGAAGCTTTCTTT.

The chain couples TRBV5-1 to TRBJ2-3; D remains unclear. Looked up from germline, CDR1 is SGHRS and CDR2 is YFSETQ. With 7 bases removed from V and 0 bases from J, the gap between germline ends came to 9 bases. The CDR3 consists of 13 residues. CDR3 coding DNA: TGCGCCAGCGGGCTTAGGAGCACAGATACGCAGTATTTT. It translates to CASGLRSTDTQYF.

This clone was recorded a few times. The CDR3 protein is CASSSPRGGSYEQYF. The CDR3 coding sequence is TGTGCCAGCAGCTCTCCACGGGGCGGGAGTTACGAGCAGTACTTC. The chain joins TRBV11-2 to TRBJ2-7; 7 nucleotides line up with TRBD2. J lost 4 bases, V lost 4 bases, and 10 bases had no gene match. Germline V gene data show CDR1 as SGHAT and CDR2 as FQNNGV. The CDR3 is 15 residues long.

This clone appeared a few times. The chain recombines TRBV15 with TRBJ2-3, with TRBD2 matching over 8 bases. CDR1 LNHNV and CDR2 YYDKDF come from the germline V gene (reference sequence). This CDR3 has 18 amino acids. The ends lost 0 bases at V and 0 bases at J; junction bases unmatched: 8. The CDR3 is CATSRDSGGGTSTDTQYF. In DNA, the CDR3 is TGTGCCACCAGCAGAGATTCTGGCGGGGGGACTAGCACAGATACGCAGTATTTT.

J is TRBJ1-2 and V is TRBV28, with D perhaps matching TRBD1 (5 bases). Germline CDR1 MDHEN, CDR2 SYDVKM. The CDR3 has 16 amino acids. Between the trimmed V and J ends, which lost 8 bases and 2 bases, there was a span of 21 bases. The CDR3 DNA reads TGTGCCAGCGTGGGCGAGGGGTATGGGGCAAACTATGGCTACACCTTC. Protein product: CASVGEGYGANYGYTF.

Only a few counts were recorded for this clone. This chain joins TRBV7-2 and TRBJ1-5, with a weak D call TRBD1 (5 bases). The germline V gene has CDR1 SGHTA and CDR2 FQGNSA. Trimming cost V 5 bases and J 4 bases, with 18 bases left between them. This CDR3 has 16 amino acids. The DNA of the CDR3 is TGTGCCAGCAGCCCGGGAGGGGATCCAGGGAATCAGCCCCAGCATTTT. Its translation is CASSPGGDPGNQPQHF. Full variable domain (remainder filled in from reference TRBV7-2 and TRBJ1-5): GAGVSQSPSNKVTEKGKDVELRCDPISGHTALYWYRQSLGQGLEFLIYFQGNSAPDKSGLPSDRFSAERTGGSVSTLTIQRTQQEDSAVYLCASSPGGDPGNQPQHFGDGTRLSIL.

This clone was observed a few times. The chain joins TRBV9 to TRBJ2-2; 10 bases align to TRBD2. With 3 bases clipped from V and 3 bases from J, the junction kept 2 bases outside the gene matches. The germline CDR1 and CDR2 sequences are SGDLS and YYNGEE. The CDR3 is 15 amino acids. The chain's CDR3 is CASSGSGRYTGELFF. The CDR3 DNA reads TGTGCCAGCAGCGGTAGCGGGAGGTACACCGGGGAGCTGTTTTTT. The full variable domain, with the rest looked up from reference TRBV9 and TRBJ2-2, is DSGVTQTPKHLITATGQRVTLRCSPRSGDLSVYWYQQSLDQGLQFLIQYYNGEERAKGNILERFSAQQFPDLHSELNLSSLELGDSALYFCASSGSGRYTGELFFGEGSRLTVL.

The V and J genes are TRBV27 and TRBJ2-7; TRBD1 matches 9 bases. Germline V gene sequence: CDR1 MNHEY, CDR2 SMNVEV (reference sequence). The CDR3 covers 15 residues. V lost 7 bases and J lost 0; bases outside the gene matches: 7. The CDR3 sequence: CASIARQGDSYEQYF. The CDR3 coding sequence is TGTGCCAGCATCGCAAGACAGGGGGACTCCTACGAGCAGTACTTC.

This clone was found a few times. This CDR3 reads CASSAGAGYTDTQYF. The CDR3 coding sequence is TGTGCCAGCAGCGCGGGAGCTGGGTACACAGATACGCAGTATTTT. The chain recombines TRBV9 with TRBJ2-3; D may be TRBD2 (6 bases). The CDR3 has 15 amino acids. Trimming stripped 3 bases from V and 2 bases from J, with 13 bases between. CDR1 is SGDLS, CDR2 YYNGEE, per germline.

There are a few counts of this clone. The chain carries TRBV20-1 and TRBJ2-7; D gene unclear. The germline V gene has CDR1 DFQATT and CDR2 SNEGSKA (reference sequence). The CDR3 spans 11 residues. V gave up 4 bases and J gave up 4 bases, with 8 bases separating them. The CDR3 protein is CSATGLYEQYF. DNA for the CDR3: TGCAGTGCTACAGGTTTATACGAGCAGTACTTC.

This clone was seen more than once but under ten times. V gene TRBV15 combines with J gene TRBJ2-7; possibly TRBD1 for D (5 bases). The germline V gene encodes CDR1 LNHNV and CDR2 YYDKDF (reference sequence). The CDR3 has 17 amino acids. Trimming took off 3 bases at V and 2 bases at J, with 20 bases between the two ends. CDR3: CATSSIPQAHLTYEQYF. The CDR3 DNA reads as TGTGCCACCAGCAGTATACCACAGGCACACCTCACCTACGAGCAGTACTTC. Together with reference TRBV15 and TRBJ2-7, the CDR3 gives the full variable domain: DAMVIQNPRYQVTQFGKPVTLSCSQTLNHNVMYWYQQKSSQAPKLLFHYYDKDFNNEADTPDNFQSRRPNTSFCFLDIRSPGLGDTAMYLCATSSIPQAHLTYEQYFGPGTRLTVT.

This chain joins TRBV11-1 and TRBJ1-1; D is perhaps TRBD1 (5 bases). This CDR3 is 15 amino acids long. V lost 4 bases, J lost 0 bases, and 12 bases lay in between. Germline CDR1 SGHAT, CDR2 FQDESV (reference sequence). In DNA form, the CDR3 reads TGTGCCAGCAGCTCCCGGGACGGGCTGAACACTGAAGCTTTCTTT. Protein: CASSSRDGLNTEAFF.

The chain couples TRBV7-9 to TRBJ2-5; D unclear. CDR1 is SEHNR and CDR2 is FQNEAQ in the germline V gene (reference sequence). V lost 3 bases to trimming and J lost 7 bases, with 9 bases between them. The CDR3 is 12 residues long. The CDR3 protein is CASSLGSLTQYF. The CDR3 DNA is TGTGCCAGCAGCTTGGGATCCCTGACCCAGTACTTC.

This clone was seen more than once but under ten times. The chain joins TRBV18 to TRBJ2-5; D remains unclear. CDR1 and CDR2 from the germline V gene are KGHSH and LQKENI. This CDR3 region has 13 residues. Trimming stripped 5 bases from V and 1 base from J, with 8 bases between. CDR3: CASSGLGQETQYF. The CDR3, as DNA: TGTGCCAGCTCAGGGCTTGGCCAAGAGACCCAGTACTTC.

This clone came up a few times. The rearrangement links TRBV11-1 to TRBJ2-1, with 12 bases matching TRBD2. This CDR3 comprises 16 residues. V lost 3 bases to trimming and J lost 7 bases; unmatched junction nucleotides: 7. Germline lookup yields CDR1 SGHAT and CDR2 FQDESV (reference sequence). This CDR3 is CASSLSGLAGWNEQFF. As DNA, the CDR3 is TGTGCCAGCAGCTTGTCCGGACTAGCGGGATGGAATGAGCAGTTCTTC.

The table lists this clone with a few counts. The J gene is TRBJ1-1, the V gene TRBV15; D is unclear. The V gene lost 1 base and the J gene lost 3 bases, with 6 bases spanning the gap. The CDR3 spans 13 residues. Germline CDR1 and CDR2: LNHNV and YYDKDF (reference sequence). Here the CDR3 DNA reads TGTGCCACCAGCAGAGGACCGGACACTGAAGCTTTCTTT. Translation gives CATSRGPDTEAFF.

A few counts support this clone. The CDR3 nucleotides read TGTGCCAGCAGTGAAGTCAACGAGCAGTACTTC. Amino acids: CASSEVNEQYF. This rearrangement joins TRBV2 to TRBJ2-7; D gene ambiguous. CDR3 length: 11 residues. V was shortened by 1 base and J by 5 bases, with 3 bases between the two germline ends. Germline V gene lookup returns CDR1 SNHLY and CDR2 FYNNEI.

This clone was seen a handful of times. The V gene is TRBV6-6, the J gene TRBJ1-1; 10 nucleotides line up with TRBD1. The CDR3 covers 14 residues. CDR1 is MNHNY, CDR2 SVGAGI, per germline (reference sequence). Germline trimming cut 6 bases from V and 0 bases from J; bases unmatched to any gene: 1. The CDR3 loop is CASRGQGMNTEAFF. The CDR3 bases are TGTGCCAGCAGGGGACAGGGGATGAACACTGAAGCTTTCTTT.

The chain couples TRBV6-1 to TRBJ2-1, with 12 bases aligning to TRBD2. CDR1 and CDR2 (germline): MNHNS, SASEGT. The CDR3 has 15 amino acids. V lost 6 bases to trimming and J lost 8 bases; unmatched junction nucleotides: 8. The CDR3 reads CASRSRLAGVDEQFF. The CDR3 nucleotides are TGTGCCAGCAGATCAAGACTAGCGGGAGTCGATGAGCAGTTCTTC.

This clone was seen a few times. The chain is built from TRBV19 and TRBJ2-2; D gene uncertain. V lost 4 bases and J lost 9, with 9 bases in between. The germline CDR1 and CDR2 sequences are LNHDA and SQIVND (reference sequence). The CDR3 covers 12 residues. The CDR3 DNA is TGTGCCAGTAGTACCCAGCCCCGGGAGCTGTTTTTT. Translation gives CASSTQPRELFF.

This clone was detected only a few times. The chain links TRBV19 to TRBJ1-5; D ambiguous. Germline V gene data show CDR1 as LNHDA and CDR2 as SQIVND (reference sequence). The CDR3 is made up of 13 amino acids. Trimming cost V 8 bases and J 3 bases, with 11 bases left between them. In nucleotides, the CDR3 is TGTGCCAGTTCTCGACTTAACAATCAGCCCCAGCATTTT. Encoded protein: CASSRLNNQPQHF.

This clone was observed a few times. The V call is TRBV28, the J call TRBJ2-7; D might be TRBD2 (7 bases). Germline V lookup: CDR1 MDHEN, CDR2 SYDVKM. The CDR3 extends over 14 amino acids. The V end was cut by 8 bases, the J end by 5 bases, with 19 bases between. The CDR3 spells CASQPGGPLNEQYF. CDR3 sequence (DNA): TGTGCCAGCCAACCCGGGGGGCCCCTCAACGAGCAGTACTTC.

The chain couples TRBV19 to TRBJ2-1, with 15 bases aligning to TRBD2. The length of the CDR3 is 15 residues. J lost 6 bases, V lost 6 bases, and 3 bases had no gene match. In germline, CDR1 is LNHDA, CDR2 SQIVND (reference sequence). CDR3 loop: CASRTGLAGGNEQFF. The CDR3 DNA reads as TGTGCCAGTAGGACGGGACTAGCGGGGGGCAATGAGCAGTTCTTC.

This chain links TRBV5-1 with TRBJ2-7, with a tentative D call TRBD1 (7 bases). The V gene's germline CDR1 is SGHRS and CDR2 YFSETQ. This CDR3 has 16 amino acids. V lost 0 bases and J lost 1, with 14 bases in between. CDR3: CASSLGPQGGSYEQYF. CDR3 coding DNA: TGCGCCAGCAGCTTGGGTCCCCAGGGGGGATCCTACGAGCAGTACTTC.